This is a list of T cell receptor beta chains from one sample in a study of memory CD4+ T cells and cytomegalovirus serostatus. TCRdb's copy holds only in-frame clones and misses some; the assay was immunoSEQ multiplex PCR. The sample comprises some 44,000 clones, around 77% of which are singletons, and 0.61% rests with the top ten. Sequencing used memory CD4+ T cells from blood. These receptors came from an adult in good health and CMV-seronegative. The conserved cysteine and the conserved F or W are not part of the CDR3 here.

TRBV6-1	-	ASSVGTTYEQY
TRBV27	TRBJ2-3	ASSSTGGSAGTQY
TRBV21-1	TRBJ1-2	ASGIGTPTNYGYT
TRBV10-3	TRBJ1-1	AISDTDRMNTEAF
TRBV27	TRBJ1-5	ATRQGSLRGQPQH
TRBV9	TRBJ2-5	ASSQPSSGGARETQY
TRBV5-4	TRBJ2-1	ASSLELSSYNEQF
TRBV7-3	TRBJ2-3	ASSPVGAGDTQY
TRBV9	TRBJ1-4	ASSVGQGGEKLF
TRBV19	TRBJ1-2	ASRRGAPGGFGYT
TRBV2	TRBJ2-7	ASKRTGSSEQY
TRBV2	TRBJ1-2	ASRTGQGGYGYT
TRBV2	TRBJ1-1	ASSASWGGNTEAF
TRBV20-1	TRBJ2-3	SARPSDTQY
TRBV7-2	TRBJ2-3	ASSWTSGYTDTQY
TRBV7-3	TRBJ2-5	ASSLYGGETQY
TRBV2	TRBJ2-1	ASSERRMEQF
TRBV7-2	TRBJ1-1	ASSHRPDRLNTEAF
TRBV5-1	TRBJ2-7	ASSPEREPYEQY
TRBV28	TRBJ1-2	ASSYLGANYGYT
TRBV6-1	TRBJ1-5	ASSGQRSNQPQH
TRBV7-2	TRBJ2-3	ASSFVGGAGDTQY
TRBV5-1	TRBJ2-1	ASSLSRTSDEQF
TRBV29-1	TRBJ1-2	SVATLGQGNDYGYT
TRBV9	TRBJ2-5	ASSSGGLAFLQETQY
TRBV10-3	TRBJ1-2	AITRTGVSDGYT
TRBV19	TRBJ2-1	ASSLRGENNEQF
TRBV7-2	TRBJ2-1	ASSSTRVTDEQF
TRBV4-2	TRBJ2-3	ASSQGRTSGGSDTQY
TRBV7-9	TRBJ2-7	ASSLDPDSSYEQY
TRBV6-5	TRBJ1-6	ASSYRWRDSPLH
TRBV11-1	TRBJ2-3	ASSLGERVVADTQY
TRBV2	TRBJ1-4	ASRGQVQVF
TRBV2	TRBJ1-2	ASRGDLSNYGYT
TRBV19	TRBJ2-1	ATKGESGYNEQF
TRBV19	TRBJ1-5	ASSSSDSSNQPQH
TRBV30	TRBJ2-5	AWSSSGGSKETQY
TRBV2	TRBJ2-1	ASRGSSYNEQF
TRBV5-1	TRBJ2-5	ASSSSGGETQY
TRBV9	TRBJ1-3	ASSVGTGGGNTIY
TRBV5-1	TRBJ1-2	ASSLVSSLNYGYT
TRBV28	TRBJ2-3	ASSFGDSFTDTQY